The 30 T cell receptor beta chains presented below share a single source sample, sequenced in a study of molecular identifiers for immune sequencing clone quantification. MiXCR, applied by TCRdb to the PCR reads, yields one record per CDR3 protein. The table has approximately 550,000 distinct CDR3 sequences, about 20% seen once. Specimen: naive CD8+ T cells from blood, with Jurkat cell RNA spiked in. Subset of the sample: FACS-sorted CD8+CD4-CCR7+CD45RA+ naive T cells. These receptors all come from a human donor in good health. Some libraries in this study had Jurkat cell RNA spiked in.

This clonotype has a single count. Being one base from a much bigger clone, this may be a read error. The conserved phenylalanine or tryptophan is not found at the CDR3 terminus, so this likely reflects a read error. This chain connects TRBV12-3 or TRBV12-4 to TRBJ1-5; perhaps TRBD1 as D (6 bases). Trimming left V 6 bases short and J 3 bases short, with 12 bases between. CDR3 length: 14 amino acids. Here the CDR3 reads CASSAGQFNQPQHL. The CDR3 coding sequence is TGTGCCAGCAGCGCTGGACAGTTCAATCAGCCCCAGCATCTT.

This clonotype has a count of ten or more. The chain combines TRBV5-6 with TRBJ2-7; 8 bases fit TRBD2. V gave up 4 bases and J gave up 3 bases; unmatched junction bases: 18. This CDR3 comprises 18 residues. Per the germline V gene, CDR1 is SGHDT and CDR2 is YYEEEE. The DNA of the CDR3 is TGTGCCAGCAGCGAAAAAGTTGGTAGCGGGGCGCTATACTACGAGCAGTACTTC. Residues: CASSEKVGSGALYYEQYF.

The gene calls are TRBV7-8 and TRBJ1-1; 8 nucleotides line up with TRBD1. The length of the CDR3 is 15 residues. The trim removed 4 bases at V and 2 bases at J, leaving 6 bases unmatched. CDR1 SGHVS and CDR2 FQNEAQ come from the germline V gene. The CDR3 region is CASSYLDRANTEAFF. Here the CDR3 DNA reads TGTGCCAGCAGCTATCTGGACAGGGCTAACACTGAAGCTTTCTTT.

The chain links TRBV29-1 to TRBJ2-7, with D perhaps TRBD1 (6 bases). This CDR3 region has 13 residues. Germline V lookup: CDR1 SQVTM, CDR2 ANQGSEA. Between the trimmed V and J ends, which lost 6 bases and 0 bases, there was a span of 12 bases. The CDR3 spells CSVVKTGSYEQYF. DNA for the CDR3: TGCAGCGTGGTAAAGACAGGCTCCTACGAGCAGTACTTC.

V usage is TRBV28 and J usage is TRBJ2-5; D not certain. The germline V gene encodes CDR1 MDHEN and CDR2 SYDVKM. CDR3 length: 16 residues. V lost 1 base and J 4 bases, leaving 16 bases between the germline ends. The CDR3 protein is CASSLFRPTWGETQYF. CDR3 DNA: TGTGCCAGCAGTTTATTCAGGCCCACTTGGGGAGAGACCCAGTACTTC. The variable domain in full, completed from reference TRBV28 and TRBJ2-5, reads DVKVTQSSRYLVKRTGEKVFLECVQDMDHENMFWYRQDPGLGLRLIYFSYDVKMKEKGDIPEGYSVSREKKERFSLILESASTNQTSMYLCASSLFRPTWGETQYFGPGTRLLVL.

Comment on this clonotype: An end of the junction differs from the germline gene, which may be a read error. The chain recombines TRBV5-3 with TRBJ2-1, with D possibly called TRBD1 or TRBD2 (6 bases each). TRBV5-3 is sorted into the ORF group, with uncertain function. The CDR3 has 16 residues. CDR3 amino acids: CASSFYGLGGHNEQFF. DNA of the CDR3: TGTGCCAGCAGCTTTTATGGTTTGGGGGGCCACAATGAGCAGTTCTTC.

In its sample, this clonotype was seen many times. This chain joins TRBV6-5 and TRBJ2-3, with D perhaps matching TRBD1 (5 bases). V lost 2 bases and J lost 3, with 9 bases in between. In germline, CDR1 is MNHEY, CDR2 SVGAGI. This CDR3 is 14 amino acids long. DNA for the CDR3: TGTGCCAGCAGTTACGAGCCAGGGACAGATACGCAGTATTTT. Translating gives CASSYEPGTDTQYF.

The chain couples TRBV6-1 to TRBJ1-4; a possible D gene is TRBD1 (5 bases). The CDR3 has 15 residues. Trimming pared 5 bases from V and 6 bases from J, leaving 16 bases between. Germline CDR1 reads MNHNS; CDR2 reads SASEGT. CDR3: CASSQDRGGYEKLFF. The DNA for the CDR3 is TGTGCCAGCAGTCAAGATAGGGGAGGTTATGAAAAACTGTTTTTT.

The V call is TRBV7-9, the J call TRBJ1-3; D is perhaps TRBD1 (6 bases). In germline, CDR1 is SEHNR, CDR2 FQNEAQ (reference sequence). V was cut by 8 bases and J by 2 bases, with 19 bases left in between. The CDR3 is made up of 16 amino acids. CDR3 sequence (DNA): TGTGCCAGCGGCGGCTTGGGGGCGATCCCTGGAAACACCATATATTTT. Translated, it gives CASGGLGAIPGNTIYF.

This clonotype was observed at least ten times. The rearrangement links TRBV29-1 to TRBJ1-6; no firm D call. The V end was cut by 7 bases, the J end by 8 bases, with 15 bases between. There are 13 residues in the CDR3. Germline V gene sequence: CDR1 SQVTM, CDR2 ANQGSEA. The CDR3 coding sequence is TGCAGCGCTTTCGTCGATACAGATTCACCCCTCCACTTT. It yields the protein CSAFVDTDSPLHF.

Regarding this clonotype: A much bigger clone sits one base away, suggesting this may be a read error. J is TRBJ2-2 and V is TRBV29-1; 8 nucleotides agree with TRBD1. The CDR3 sequence is 16 residues long. Germline CDR1 reads SQVTM; CDR2 reads ANQGSEA. This chain's CDR3 is CSVELKRTGNTGEPFF. As DNA, the CDR3 is TGCAGCGTTGAGTTAAAAAGGACAGGGAACACCGGGGAGCCGTTTTTT.

This clonotype was seen ten or more times. The chain combines TRBV7-2 with TRBJ1-1; D possibly corresponds to TRBD1 (5 bases). Trimming stripped 6 bases from V and 5 bases from J, with 10 bases between. The V gene's germline CDR1 is SGHTA and CDR2 FQGNSA. This CDR3 contains 12 residues. The CDR3 protein is CASRFEGTEAFF. The CDR3 coding sequence is TGTGCCAGCAGATTCGAGGGGACTGAAGCTTTCTTT. Full variable domain (outside the CDR3, taken from reference TRBV7-2 and TRBJ1-1): GAGVSQSPSNKVTEKGKDVELRCDPISGHTALYWYRQSLGQGLEFLIYFQGNSAPDKSGLPSDRFSAERTGGSVSTLTIQRTQQEDSAVYLCASRFEGTEAFFGQGTRLTVV.

This clonotype was observed a few times. Since a much larger clone is just one base distant, this may be a read error. The J gene is TRBJ2-7, the V gene TRBV7-2; no firm D call. V dropped 8 bases and J dropped 7 bases, with 15 bases sitting between them. Germline V CDR1 and CDR2: SGHTA, FQGNSA. The CDR3 spans 12 residues. CDR3 bases: TGTGCCAGCGGCCCAACCGGAAGGGAGCAGTACTTC. Its protein product is CASGPTGREQYF.

The chain links TRBV7-9 to TRBJ2-7, with 7 bases identical to TRBD1. The CDR3 consists of 16 residues. The V gene end was trimmed by 1 base and the J gene end by 3 bases; junction bases not matched to a gene: 9. Germline loops: CDR1 SEHNR, CDR2 FQNEAQ (reference sequence). CDR3 coding DNA: TGTGCCAGCAGCTTAGGCGAGGGGGCTACTTTCTACGAGCAGTACTTC. This encodes CASSLGEGATFYEQYF.

Many counts were recorded for this clonotype. The V and J genes are TRBV6-5 and TRBJ1-1; a weak D match, TRBD1 (5 bases). CDR3 length: 15 residues. Germline V gives CDR1 MNHEY, CDR2 SVGAGI. The V end lost 2 bases, the J end lost 1 base, and 11 bases lay between the germline ends. The CDR3 region is CASSYRAQGNTEAFF. CDR3 nucleotides: TGTGCCAGCAGTTACAGAGCCCAGGGGAACACTGAAGCTTTCTTT.

This clonotype turned up a few times. The chain links TRBV18 to TRBJ2-5, with D perhaps TRBD2 (6 bases). V was cut by 1 base and J by 5 bases, with 20 bases left in between. The CDR3 has 17 amino acids. Germline V gene lookup returns CDR1 KGHSH and CDR2 LQKENI. CDR3: CASSPRDSSGVGETQYF. DNA for the CDR3: TGTGCCAGCTCACCACGTGATAGTAGCGGTGTCGGCGAGACCCAGTACTTC.

This clonotype was observed at least ten times. This chain links TRBV27 with TRBJ2-3; 7 positions match TRBD2. V shed 4 bases and J 6 bases; nucleotides not matched to a gene: 4. Per germline, CDR1 MNHEY and CDR2 SMNVEV (reference sequence). The CDR3 runs to 13 residues. CDR3 amino acids: CASSSGLVDTQYF. The DNA for the CDR3 is TGTGCCAGCAGTTCAGGACTAGTGGATACGCAGTATTTT.

There are many counts of this clonotype. The chain links TRBV11-2 to TRBJ2-7, with D tentatively TRBD1 (6 bases). With 5 bases removed from V and 2 bases from J, the gap between germline ends came to 16 bases. Germline assignment: CDR1 SGHAT and CDR2 FQNNGV. This CDR3 has 15 amino acids. In nucleotides, the CDR3 is TGTGCCAGCAGCCCCCCGGACAGCCTCCCCTACGAGCAGTACTTC. Translation: CASSPPDSLPYEQYF.

This clonotype has ten or more counts. The chain uses TRBV27 and TRBJ2-7; D might be TRBD2 (6 bases). Germline V gene lookup returns CDR1 MNHEY and CDR2 SMNVEV (reference sequence). Trimming shortened V by 0 bases and J by 3 bases, and 6 bases separated the two germline ends. The CDR3 contains 13 residues. As DNA, the CDR3 is TGTGCCAGCAGTTTATCTAGCGGCTACGAGCAGTACTTC. Protein: CASSLSSGYEQYF.

This clonotype was recorded at least ten times. The gene calls are TRBV9 and TRBJ2-7; D gene unclear. The CDR3 spans 13 residues. Germline V gene lookup returns CDR1 SGDLS and CDR2 YYNGEE. V gave up 2 bases and J gave up 4 bases, with 10 bases separating them. DNA for the CDR3: TGTGCCAGCAGCGTGGACCACGGGTACGAGCAGTACTTC. Translating gives CASSVDHGYEQYF.

The chain recombines TRBV13 with TRBJ2-3; D is unresolved. The CDR3 has 12 amino acids. The V and J ends lost 5 bases and 0 bases respectively, with 3 bases between them. From germline, CDR1 is PRHDT and CDR2 FYEKMQ (reference sequence). The CDR3 sequence is CASSMSTDTQYF. In nucleotides, the CDR3 is TGTGCCAGCAGCATGAGCACAGATACGCAGTATTTT.

Details on this clonotype: It may be a read error: a sequence one base away is much more abundant. The chain links TRBV6-5 to TRBJ2-7; D is uncertain. The germline V gene encodes CDR1 MNHEY and CDR2 SVGAGI. There are 13 residues in the CDR3. Deletions cut 4 bases from V and 3 bases from J, with 10 bases between. CDR3 loop: CASSSTGYYEQYF. The CDR3 bases are TGTGCCAGCAGTTCCACCGGGTACTACGAGCAGTACTTC.

The chain is built from TRBV7-8 and TRBJ1-6; 7 nucleotides match TRBD1. V lost 6 bases, J lost 10 bases, and 9 bases stayed unmatched. The CDR3 runs to 14 residues. Germline V gives CDR1 SGHVS, CDR2 FQNEAQ. CDR3 sequence reads: CASSLTGLASPLHF. The CDR3 bases are TGTGCCAGCAGTTTGACAGGGTTAGCATCACCCCTCCACTTT.

As for this clonotype: A much larger clone lies a single base off, so this may be a read error. V and J are TRBV28 and TRBJ1-2; 8 nucleotides align to TRBD1. This CDR3 comprises 15 residues. Germline CDR1 reads MDHEN; CDR2 reads SYDVKM. In DNA form, the CDR3 reads TGTGCCAACAGTCTCCAGGGGGCAGTTTTCTATGGCTACACCTTC. It codes for CANSLQGAVFYGYTF.

This clonotype was found many times. The chain links TRBV4-3 to TRBJ2-7; a possible D gene is TRBD1 (6 bases). With 2 bases removed from V and 5 bases from J, the gap between germline ends came to 13 bases. CDR1 and CDR2 from the germline V gene are LGHNA and YSLEER. The CDR3 runs 14 residues. The CDR3 DNA reads as TGCGCCAGCAGCCAACAAACAGGGTTGCACGAGCAGTACTTC. Amino acids: CASSQQTGLHEQYF.

Many counts were recorded for this clonotype. The chain recombines TRBV5-6 with TRBJ1-6; no clear D. The CDR3 covers 16 residues. Germline CDR1 and CDR2: SGHDT and YYEEEE. V was trimmed by 0 bases and J by 7 bases, leaving 14 bases between them. The CDR3 nucleotides are TGTGCCAGCAGCTTGGGAGTTCAAACTTTCAATTCACCCCTCCACTTT. Its protein product is CASSLGVQTFNSPLHF.

About this clonotype itself: Possible read error: a much larger clone is one base away. The V call is TRBV2, the J call TRBJ1-5; D possibly corresponds to TRBD1 (5 bases). This CDR3 contains 14 residues. Trimming cost V 7 bases and J 9 bases, with 19 bases left between them. Germline lookup yields CDR1 SNHLY and CDR2 FYNNEI. The CDR3 is CASNDRDFVRPQHF. In DNA form, the CDR3 reads TGTGCCAGCAATGACCGGGACTTTGTTCGGCCCCAGCATTTT.

In this sample, this clonotype turned up many times. V gene TRBV19 combines with J gene TRBJ2-3; a possible D gene is TRBD1 (6 bases). The CDR3 has 15 residues. Germline CDR1 is LNHDA and CDR2 is SQIVND (reference sequence). Trimming removed 4 bases at V and 1 base at J, with 12 bases between. CDR3 sequence: CASSNTGFGTDTQYF. Written as DNA, the CDR3 is TGTGCCAGTAGTAACACAGGGTTCGGCACAGATACGCAGTATTTT.

This clonotype appeared a few times. The CDR3 nucleotides read TGTGCCAGCAGTGTAACAGGTCGCTCTGGAAACACCATATATTTT. Translation gives CASSVTGRSGNTIYF. The genes are TRBV28 and TRBJ1-3, with D possibly matching TRBD1 (5 bases). This CDR3 has 15 residues. The V gene lost 5 bases and the J gene lost 0 bases, with 11 bases spanning the gap. Germline CDR1 and CDR2: MDHEN and SYDVKM.

V and J are TRBV7-8 and TRBJ2-1; 11 bases match TRBD2. The CDR3 consists of 17 residues. Germline CDR1 SGHVS, CDR2 FQNEAQ. V shed 2 bases and J 3 bases; nucleotides not matched to a gene: 6. CDR3 sequence reads: CASSLILAGGGYNEQFF. CDR3 DNA sequence: TGTGCCAGCAGCTTAATCCTAGCGGGGGGCGGCTACAATGAGCAGTTCTTC.